These T cell receptor beta chains were read from a single sample in a study of blood T cell repertoires in COVID-19. Profiled with immunoSEQ multiplex PCR; TCRdb holds only in-frame clones, not every one. Of approximately 290,000 clones listed, 70% to 85% are singletons. Sequenced input: peripheral blood. The receptors were gathered from a human donor with COVID-19, enrolled during active disease. The donor label of this sample is uncertain. CDR3s include the opening cysteine and the closing phenylalanine or tryptophan. Fields, in order: D gene, J gene, V gene, clone size, CDR3 DNA, CDR3 protein. The D gene is left open where the match is weak. Where a row states a size, it is once, few, many or the class of an expanded clone; other rows omit it.

>TRBD1|TRBJ1-1|TRBV3-1/TRBV3-2|once
TGTGCCAGCAGCCAACTTACCGGGACAGGTGATATGAACACTGAAGCTTTCTTT
CASSQLTGTGDMNTEAFF
>.|TRBJ1-1|TRBV19|.
TGTGCCAGTAGTCCTGGGGGGGGGCCAGGGAACACTGAAGCTTTCTTT
CASSPGGGPGNTEAFF
>.|TRBJ1-5|TRBV7-2|once
TGTGCCAGCAGCTTGTCAGCGGGGCGGGGGCAGCCCCAGCATTTT
CASSLSAGRGQPQHF
>.|TRBJ1-6|TRBV7-2|few
TGTGCCAGCAGCTTAGGCCCGAGGGACTCCTATAATTCACCCCTCCACTTT
CASSLGPRDSYNSPLHF
>.|TRBJ1-1|TRBV27|.
TGTGCCAGCAGTCGCGGGGTTGAAGCTTTCTTT
CASSRGVEAFF
>TRBD2|TRBJ2-3|TRBV7-2|.
TGTGCCAGCAGCCGCCCACTAGCGGGGAGCCACACAGATACGCAGTATTTT
CASSRPLAGSHTDTQYF
>.|TRBJ2-6|TRBV15|.
TGTGCCACCAGCACCAGGGTTTCTGGGGCCAACGTCCTGACTTTC
CATSTRVSGANVLTF
>.|TRBJ2-5|TRBV3-1/TRBV3-2|.
TGTGCCAGCAGCCAAGCGTCGGGGGAGACCCAGTACTTC
CASSQASGETQYF
>TRBD1|TRBJ1-5|TRBV7-3|.
TGTGCCAGCAGCTTATCCCTGACAGGGAATCAGCCCCAGCATTTT
CASSLSLTGNQPQHF
>TRBD1|TRBJ1-2|TRBV28|.
TGTGCCAGCACCGACACGGGTAACAGGGGGCGCGACGGCTACACCTTC
CASTDTGNRGRDGYTF
>.|TRBJ1-1|TRBV6-2/TRBV6-3|few
TGTGCCAGCAGCCAAACAGTGAACACTGAAGCTTTCTTT
CASSQTVNTEAFF
>TRBD1|TRBJ1-5|TRBV12-3/TRBV12-4|.
TGTGCCAGCAGTCAGGGGGCCAGCCAGCCCCAGCATTTT
CASSQGASQPQHF
>TRBD1|TRBJ1-2|TRBV6-2/TRBV6-3|once
TGTGCCAGCAGTGACCCCTCGACAGGGACCGGGGTCTATGGCTACACCTTC
CASSDPSTGTGVYGYTF
>TRBD1|TRBJ1-1|TRBV27|.
TGTGCCAGCAGTTTAGTCAGGGGGTATGAAGCTTTCTTT
CASSLVRGYEAFF
>TRBD1|TRBJ2-1|TRBV6-5|.
TGTGCCAGCGCCACCGGGACAGCTTACAATGAGCAGTTCTTC
CASATGTAYNEQFF
>.|TRBJ1-1|TRBV6-1|.
TGTGCCAGCACCCCGACGGGCGGAGGCACTGAAGCTTTCTTT
CASTPTGGGTEAFF
>TRBD1|TRBJ1-2|TRBV28|.
TGTGCCAGCAGTTTAGTCGGACAGGCCGCTTATTATGGCTACACCTTC
CASSLVGQAAYYGYTF
>TRBD1|TRBJ2-5|TRBV6-5|.
TGTGCCAGCAGACAGACAGGGGTCGGGACCCAGTACTTC
CASRQTGVGTQYF
>TRBD1|TRBJ1-1|TRBV5-6|.
TGTGCCAGCAGCCCGAGGACAGGGGGGAAGAACACTGAAGCTTTCTTT
CASSPRTGGKNTEAFF
>.|TRBJ1-4|TRBV9|.
TGTGCCAGCAGCGCCCAAGGGCAGGAGGGAGAAAAACTGTTTTTT
CASSAQGQEGEKLFF
>.|TRBJ2-5|TRBV24-1|.
TGTGCCACCAGTCTAGGAGGAAAAGAGACCCAGTACTTC
CATSLGGKETQYF
>TRBD2|TRBJ2-1|TRBV7-3|once
TGTGCCAGCAGCTTAAATCCGGGACTAGCGGGAGGGGCACCCAATGAGCAGTTCTTC
CASSLNPGLAGGAPNEQFF
>.|TRBJ1-4|TRBV30|.
TGTGCCTGGAGTAAAATTTATACAGCGGGCAATAATGAAAAACTGTTTTTT
CAWSKIYTAGNNEKLFF
>.|TRBJ1-4|TRBV7-8|.
TGTGCCAGCAGCCCCCGCCCAGCAACTAATGAAAAACTGTTTTTT
CASSPRPATNEKLFF
>TRBD1|TRBJ1-1|TRBV27|.
TGTGCCAGCAGTTCTACGACAGGGTATCCGATGAACACTGAAGCTTTCTTT
CASSSTTGYPMNTEAFF
>TRBD1|TRBJ2-7|TRBV28|.
TGTGCCAGCAGTTTATCGACAGGGGCCTACGAGCAGTACTTC
CASSLSTGAYEQYF
>.|TRBJ1-2|TRBV7-2|.
TGTGCCAGCAGCTTAATGGGGGGAACCTTC
CASSLMGGTF